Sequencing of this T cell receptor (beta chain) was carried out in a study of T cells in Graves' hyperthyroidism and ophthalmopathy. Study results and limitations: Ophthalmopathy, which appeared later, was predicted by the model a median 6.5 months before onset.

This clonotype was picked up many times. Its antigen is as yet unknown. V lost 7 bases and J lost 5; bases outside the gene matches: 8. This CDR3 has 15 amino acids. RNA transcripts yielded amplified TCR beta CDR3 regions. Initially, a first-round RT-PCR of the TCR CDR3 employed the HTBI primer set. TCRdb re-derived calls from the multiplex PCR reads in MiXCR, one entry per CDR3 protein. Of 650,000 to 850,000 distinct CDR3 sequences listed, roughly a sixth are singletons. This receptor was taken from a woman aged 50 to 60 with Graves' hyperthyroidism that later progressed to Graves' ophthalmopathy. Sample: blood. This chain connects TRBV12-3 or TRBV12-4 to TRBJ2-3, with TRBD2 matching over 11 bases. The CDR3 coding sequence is TGTGCCAGCACCGATAGCGGGGGGGCTGAAGATACGCAGTATTTT. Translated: CASTDSGGAEDTQYF.